Described below is a single T cell receptor beta chain sequence and its context. All enrollees were roughly 18 to 95 years old and from 24 US areas. Clones were read by immunoSEQ multiplex PCR, and TCRdb kept only the in-frame ones, dropping some. The data show approximately 300,000 clones, with less than 85% seen just once and under 2% held by the top ten. These data come from a study of blood T cell repertoires in COVID-19. Study context: Sites across the United States, Italy and Spain contributed samples from acute and convalescent COVID-19. Sample material is recorded as cDNA or gDNA derived from T cells, B-cell-depleted T cells, or PBMCs.

This TCR was sampled from a woman aged 30 to 39 who had been exposed to COVID-19. Sequenced input: PBMCs or T cells enriched from blood (not recorded which).

The CDR3 here is CASSGTWEGEKLFF. The CDR3 coding sequence is TGTGCCAGCAGTGGGACTTGGGAGGGTGAAAAACTGTTTTTT. This sequence joins TRBV2 and TRBJ1-4; no reliable D call. V lost 4 bases and J lost 7, with 13 bases in between. CDR3 size: 14 residues. The germline CDR1 and CDR2 sequences are SNHLY and FYNNEI.